A single sample gave rise to the 25 T cell receptor beta chains below, sequenced in a study of radiation and T cells in renal cell carcinoma. Time point meaning: blood 2 weeks post-SBRT. Regarding treatment: 15 Gy SBRT to primary tumor, nephrectomy 4 weeks later. Repertoires were generated with immunoSEQ multiplex PCR, while TCRdb's copy carries only in-frame clones and drops some. The sample has under 150,000 clones, about 81% seen once. This specimen was blood, taken from a patient whose treatment included radiotherapy and nephrectomy. The receptors stem from a woman aged 60 to 75 with renal cell carcinoma.

The chain recombines TRBV19 with TRBJ2-2, with 7 nucleotides matching TRBD2. This CDR3 has 15 amino acids. The V gene end was trimmed by 4 bases and the J gene end by 2 bases; junction bases not matched to a gene: 4. CDR1 and CDR2 from the germline V gene are LNHDA and SQIVND (reference sequence). The CDR3 reads CASSNQRGNTGELFF. Written as DNA, the CDR3 is TGTGCCAGTAGTAATCAGCGGGGTAACACCGGGGAGCTGTTTTTT.

V is TRBV28 and J is TRBJ2-5; TRBD2 matches at 12 bases. V dropped 3 bases and J dropped 5; count of bases not matched to a gene: 19. This CDR3 is built from 20 residues. CDR1 and CDR2 from the germline V gene are MDHEN and SYDVKM. This chain's CDR3 is CASSFGPSGRDTGEVETQYF. The CDR3 DNA follows: TGTGCCAGCAGTTTTGGCCCTAGCGGGAGGGATACCGGCGAAGTGGAGACCCAGTACTTC.

In its sample, this clone was seen once. This rearrangement joins TRBV6-6 to TRBJ1-5, with TRBD1 identical over 7 bases. The germline CDR1 and CDR2 sequences are MNHNY and SVGAGI (reference sequence). The CDR3 loop spans 16 amino acids. J gave up 4 bases and V 5 bases, and 11 bases lay outside the gene matches. The chain's CDR3 is CASSGSGSRGNQPQHF. The CDR3 coding sequence is TGTGCCAGCAGTGGATCCGGGAGCAGGGGGAATCAGCCCCAGCATTTT.

The chain carries TRBV5-8 and TRBJ1-6; D remains ambiguous. V was trimmed by 2 bases and J by 6 bases, leaving 6 bases between them. This CDR3 comprises 13 residues. CDR1 SGHTS and CDR2 YDEGEE come from the germline V gene. The CDR3 sequence: CASSLRFNSPLHF. CDR3 DNA: TGTGCCAGCAGCTTAAGGTTTAATTCACCCCTCCACTTT.

This clone was found a few times. The CDR3, as DNA: TGTGCCAGCAGCCTCACCGGACAGGGCCGAAACCTCTATGGCTACACCTTC. It encodes CASSLTGQGRNLYGYTF. The chain links TRBV5-4 to TRBJ1-2; 8 nucleotides agree with TRBD1. After removal of 4 bases from V and 4 bases from J, the junction contained 15 bases not matched to a gene. The CDR3 loop spans 17 amino acids. Germline CDR1 SGHNT, CDR2 YYREEE (reference sequence).

The chain combines TRBV5-1 with TRBJ2-5; TRBD2 agrees at 12 bases. Germline V lookup: CDR1 SGHRS, CDR2 YFSETQ. Trimming removed 5 bases from V and 4 bases from J; junction bases left unmatched: 12. The CDR3 runs to 17 residues. CDR3 coding DNA: TGCGCCAGCAGATTTGCATGGACTAGCGGGACGGGAGAGACCCAGTACTTC. It yields the protein CASRFAWTSGTGETQYF.

The chain joins TRBV9 to TRBJ1-1; D unclear. The CDR3 contains 14 residues. The germline V and J ends were trimmed by 0 bases and 4 bases, with 10 bases remaining between them. Germline V gene sequence: CDR1 SGDLS, CDR2 YYNGEE. This CDR3 reads CASSVEQLGTEAFF. In DNA form, the CDR3 reads TGTGCCAGCAGCGTAGAACAGCTCGGCACTGAAGCTTTCTTT.

This rearrangement joins TRBV27 to TRBJ1-4; unclear D gene. The CDR3 loop spans 15 amino acids. Per the germline V gene, CDR1 is MNHEY and CDR2 is SMNVEV (reference sequence). Trimming stripped 4 bases from V and 5 bases from J, with 14 bases between. CDR3 region: CASSSGRAGNEKLFF. DNA of the CDR3: TGTGCCAGCAGTTCCGGACGCGCGGGGAATGAAAAACTGTTTTTT.

The chain combines TRBV6-5 with TRBJ2-7; D is uncertain. Trimming removed 4 bases at V and 3 bases at J, with 13 bases between. Germline V gene lookup returns CDR1 MNHEY and CDR2 SVGAGI. The CDR3 is 14 residues long. CDR3 in DNA: TGTGCCAGCAGTTCGACCAATATGGGCTACGAGCAGTACTTC. It translates to CASSSTNMGYEQYF.

The sample holds a few counts of this clone. Here the CDR3 DNA reads TGTGCCAGCAGCGTTATCAGCTCCTACAATGAGCAGTTCTTC. Protein product: CASSVISSYNEQFF. This chain links TRBV9 with TRBJ2-1; D is unclear. V gave up 2 bases and J gave up 0 bases, with 6 bases separating them. Germline CDR1 reads SGDLS; CDR2 reads YYNGEE. This CDR3 comprises 14 residues.

In nucleotides, the CDR3 is TGTGCCAGTAGAACATCGGACCATACAGGAGGCTACACCTTC. It encodes CASRTSDHTGGYTF. J is TRBJ1-2 and V is TRBV19; possible D gene TRBD1, 5 bases. Trimming removed 6 bases at V and 8 bases at J, with 19 bases between. The CDR3 is made up of 14 amino acids. CDR1 is LNHDA, CDR2 SQIVND, per germline (reference sequence).

V gene TRBV9 combines with J gene TRBJ2-3, with D perhaps matching TRBD1 or TRBD2 (5 bases each). Trimming pared 6 bases from V and 0 bases from J, leaving 14 bases between. Germline CDR1 is SGDLS and CDR2 is YYNGEE. The CDR3 runs to 15 residues. The CDR3 nucleotides are TGTGCCAGCAAACGGGACCCGAGTAGCACAGATACGCAGTATTTT. This sequence encodes CASKRDPSSTDTQYF.

CDR3 nucleotides: TGTGCCAGCAGCGTAGATCGAGGAGGCAACTATGGCTACACCTTC. Encoded protein: CASSVDRGGNYGYTF. The genes are TRBV9 and TRBJ1-2; unclear D gene. The length of the CDR3 is 15 residues. Germline V gives CDR1 SGDLS, CDR2 YYNGEE. V was cut by 0 bases and J by 2 bases, with 11 bases left in between.

The CDR3 loop is CASGPRSADTQYF. In DNA form, the CDR3 reads TGCGCCAGCGGCCCGCGGAGCGCAGATACGCAGTATTTT. The V and J genes are TRBV5-1 and TRBJ2-3; D uncertain. CDR3 length equals 13 residues. The germline V and J ends were trimmed by 7 bases and 4 bases, with 13 bases remaining between them. Per the germline V gene, CDR1 is SGHRS and CDR2 is YFSETQ.

The J gene is TRBJ1-6, the V gene TRBV5-1, with D perhaps matching TRBD1 (6 bases). The CDR3 extends over 13 amino acids. Between the trimmed V and J ends, which lost 5 bases and 9 bases, there was a span of 12 bases. The germline V gene encodes CDR1 SGHRS and CDR2 YFSETQ. The CDR3 nucleotides are TGCGCCAGCAGTCAGGGGTTTGGTTCACCCCTCCACTTT. Translating it yields CASSQGFGSPLHF.

This rearrangement joins TRBV19 to TRBJ1-5; 10 bases line up with TRBD1. In germline, CDR1 is LNHDA, CDR2 SQIVND (reference sequence). V shed 6 bases and J 5 bases; nucleotides not matched to a gene: 7. The CDR3 contains 15 residues. The CDR3 loop reads CASSGDRGEDQPQHF. For the CDR3, the DNA is TGTGCCAGTAGCGGGGACAGGGGAGAGGATCAGCCCCAGCATTTT.

The CDR3 region is CAETGDRETQYF. The CDR3, as DNA: TGCGCAGAGACAGGGGACCGGGAGACCCAGTACTTC. The chain is built from TRBV4-3 and TRBJ2-5; 8 bases map to TRBD1. Germline V gene lookup returns CDR1 LGHNA and CDR2 YSLEER. CDR3 length: 12 amino acids.

The sample holds a few counts of this clone. The gene calls are TRBV9 and TRBJ1-2, with 10 positions matching TRBD1. CDR3 size: 14 residues. The germline CDR1 and CDR2 sequences are SGDLS and YYNGEE. V was clipped by 0 bases and J by 5 bases; unmatched bases: 1. As DNA, the CDR3 is TGTGCCAGCAGCGTAGGGGACAGGGGTTATGGCTACACCTTC. Translating gives CASSVGDRGYGYTF. The full variable domain, completed using reference TRBV9 and TRBJ1-2, is DSGVTQTPKHLITATGQRVTLRCSPRSGDLSVYWYQQSLDQGLQFLIQYYNGEERAKGNILERFSAQQFPDLHSELNLSSLELGDSALYFCASSVGDRGYGYTFGSGTRLTVV.

The J gene is TRBJ2-6, the V gene TRBV9; D is possibly TRBD2 (5 bases). The V end was cut by 2 bases, the J end by 0 bases, with 12 bases between. This CDR3 region has 17 residues. CDR1 is SGDLS, CDR2 YYNGEE, per germline. CDR3: CASSVWTPSSGANVLTF. The CDR3, as DNA: TGTGCCAGCAGCGTCTGGACTCCATCCTCTGGGGCCAACGTCCTGACTTTC.

This clone came up once. The V call is TRBV7-2, the J call TRBJ1-2; no clear D gene. Germline V gene lookup returns CDR1 SGHTA and CDR2 FQGNSA. V gave up 1 base and J gave up 4 bases, with 7 bases separating them. The CDR3 is made up of 13 amino acids. The chain's CDR3 is CASSLEGRYGYTF. The DNA of the CDR3 is TGTGCCAGCAGCTTAGAAGGTCGCTATGGCTACACCTTC.

This rearrangement joins TRBV7-2 to TRBJ1-1, with D uncertain. The CDR3 sequence is 14 residues long. In germline, CDR1 is SGHTA, CDR2 FQGNSA. The V end was cut by 1 base, the J end by 6 bases, with 12 bases between. The CDR3 nucleotides are TGTGCCAGCAGCTTAGTGGCCCGGACTCCTGAAGCTTTCTTT. This translates into CASSLVARTPEAFF.

This clone was counted a single time. The gene calls are TRBV6-1 and TRBJ2-7; the match to TRBD2 covers 10 bases. This CDR3 spans 16 amino acids. The germline CDR1 and CDR2 sequences are MNHNS and SASEGT. The J segment lost 4 bases and the V segment lost 2 bases, leaving 8 bases of the junction unmatched. The CDR3 region is CASSEPPGTSVYEQYF. CDR3 sequence (DNA): TGTGCCAGCAGTGAACCCCCCGGGACTAGCGTTTACGAGCAGTACTTC.

The rearrangement joins TRBV4-1 to TRBJ2-4, with unresolved D. The CDR3 runs 17 residues. Trimming took 1 base from V and 1 from J, leaving 14 bases between them. Germline CDR1 reads MGHRA; CDR2 reads YSYEKL. The CDR3 loop is CASSQVSGMGAKNIQYF. As DNA, the CDR3 is TGCGCCAGCAGCCAAGTGTCTGGTATGGGGGCCAAAAACATTCAGTACTTC.

The chain joins TRBV19 to TRBJ1-5; possibly TRBD1 for D (6 bases). The length of the CDR3 is 18 residues. Between the trimmed V and J ends, which lost 2 bases and 0 bases, there was a span of 17 bases. CDR1 LNHDA and CDR2 SQIVND come from the germline V gene (reference sequence). Here the CDR3 reads CASSIWYRTENSNQPQHF. CDR3 DNA sequence: TGTGCCAGTAGTATATGGTATAGGACAGAGAATAGCAATCAGCCCCAGCATTTT. Based on the CDR3 plus reference TRBV19 and TRBJ1-5, the full variable domain is DGGITQSPKYLFRKEGQNVTLSCEQNLNHDAMYWYRQDPGQGLRLIYYSQIVNDFQKGDIAEGYSVSREKKESFPLTVTSAQKNPTAFYLCASSIWYRTENSNQPQHFGDGTRLSIL.

J is TRBJ1-3 and V is TRBV5-1; D remains ambiguous. The germline V and J ends were trimmed by 1 base and 0 bases, with 5 bases remaining between them. The CDR3 consists of 14 residues. Germline V gives CDR1 SGHRS, CDR2 YFSETQ. CDR3 amino acids: CASSLSDSGNTIYF. In DNA, the CDR3 is TGCGCCAGCAGCTTGTCGGACTCTGGAAACACCATATATTTT.